This T cell receptor beta chain was identified during a study of shared clonotypes between healthy human individuals. General study results and limits: Relative to their counterparts shared across all four donors, non-shared clonotypes exhibited diminished generation probabilities.

With respect to this clone: Its antigen remains unknown.

Trimming cost V 6 bases and J 2 bases, with 10 bases left between them. The CDR3 consists of 13 residues. Germline loops: CDR1 MDHEN, CDR2 SYDVKM. Replicate PCRs from sorted subsets contained about 0.2 ug DNA, which is 29,000 or so T cell genomes. Sequenced by immunoSEQ multiplex PCR; TCRdb stores in-frame clones only, minus some. This table holds over 2 million clones, 85% to 95% found once. Sequencing was performed on naive CD4+ T cells from PBMCs. Subset in this sample: CD45RA+ positively selected. V usage is TRBV28 and J usage is TRBJ1-2, with D possibly being TRBD1 (6 bases). The clonotype originates from a young man in good health. Some clones in this sample may be carry-over from other donors' samples. In nucleotides, the CDR3 is TGTGCCAGCAGCCGGACAGAAAACTATGGCTACACCTTC. It codes for CASSRTENYGYTF.